This entry concerns a single TCR beta chain. Its specificity is not known. The same CDR3 is also encoded by other DNA sequences in this sample. CD45RO-negative, CCR7-selected cells formed the naive CD8 fraction, which excluded terminally differentiated effector memory CD45RA+ cells. The assay was immunoSEQ multiplex PCR, and TCRdb's table has in-frame clones only and misses some. The repertoire includes about 820,000 clones, approximately 92% of them detected once, and less than 25% sits in the top ten. This entry is derived from a study of shared clonotypes between healthy human individuals. Across the study: Contributing individuals were two females and a few males aged 18 to 49. Per-donor plates numbered three CD4 naive, three CD4 memory, two CD8 naive and one CD8 memory. General study findings and limits: Non-shared clonotypes had lower generation probabilities than clonotypes shared by all four sorted-subset donors.

There are 13 residues in the CDR3. CDR1 and CDR2 from the germline V gene are SEHNR and FQNEAQ (reference sequence). V was shortened by 3 bases and J by 0 bases, with 6 bases between the two germline ends. The sequence was obtained from a man aged 30-40 years in good health. The sample was naive CD8+ T cells sorted from blood. The chain carries TRBV7-9 and TRBJ2-7; D is undetermined. CDR3 in DNA: TGTGCCAGCAGCTTCGGCAGCTCCTACGAGCAGTACTTC. Its translation: CASSFGSSYEQYF.